What follows are 4 T cell receptor beta chains derived from one specimen sequenced in a study of blood T cell repertoires in COVID-19. Assay used: immunoSEQ multiplex PCR; TCRdb lists only in-frame clones, some missing. The sample shows around 200,000 clones, around 88% of them seen only once. The sequenced sample was PBMCs or T cells enriched from blood (not recorded which). Receptors were obtained from a woman under 40 who had been exposed to COVID-19.

V and J are TRBV5-1 and TRBJ1-2; possibly TRBD1 for D (5 bases). V was shortened by 0 bases and J by 5 bases, with 11 bases between the two germline ends. This CDR3 region has 14 residues. The V gene's germline CDR1 is SGHRS and CDR2 YFSETQ. The CDR3 loop reads CASSLDSGGYGYTF. The CDR3 nucleotides are TGCGCCAGCAGCTTGGACAGCGGGGGTTATGGCTACACCTTC.

The chain joins TRBV11-2 to TRBJ2-3; possibly TRBD1 for D (5 bases). With 7 bases removed from V and 1 base from J, the gap between germline ends came to 15 bases. Germline V lookup: CDR1 SGHAT, CDR2 FQNNGV. The CDR3 sequence is 15 residues long. The CDR3 sequence is CASKRQILGTDTQYF. In DNA form, the CDR3 reads TGTGCCAGCAAACGACAGATTCTCGGCACAGATACGCAGTATTTT.

This chain uses TRBV27 with TRBJ1-2, with 8 bases that match TRBD1. V dropped 3 bases and J dropped 2; count of bases not matched to a gene: 14. The CDR3 is made up of 18 amino acids. Germline CDR1 and CDR2: MNHEY and SMNVEV (reference sequence). The CDR3 sequence: CASSFLLTGTGLNYGYTF. Here the CDR3 DNA reads TGTGCCAGCAGTTTCCTTCTTACCGGGACAGGTCTAAACTATGGCTACACCTTC.

V and J are TRBV12-3 or TRBV12-4 and TRBJ1-2, with a possible D match to TRBD1 (6 bases). Trimming cost V 7 bases and J 8 bases, with 17 bases left between them. The CDR3 is made up of 13 amino acids. DNA of the CDR3: TGTGCCAGCACCTCCAATGGGGGGGGCGGCTACACCTTC. It yields the protein CASTSNGGGGYTF.